Below, one T cell receptor (beta chain) is given with its context. Some clones are missing from TCRdb's copy, which holds only in-frame ones; the method was immunoSEQ multiplex PCR. The repertoire holds tens of thousands of clones, less than 80% seen once, with roughly 32% in the top ten. The data were taken from a study of blood T cell repertoires in COVID-19. The overall study: Acute-phase and convalescent COVID-19 samples originated in the United States, Italy and Spain.

This CDR3 spans 17 amino acids. Trimming stripped 6 bases from V and 5 bases from J, with 25 bases between. The germline gives CDR1 SQVTM, CDR2 ANQGSEA. Sequenced: peripheral blood. V and J are TRBV29-1 and TRBJ2-2; tentative D call: TRBD1 (11 bases). The receptor comes from a man aged 80 or over with acute or convalescent COVID-19. DNA for the CDR3: TGCAGCGTAGACGGACAGGGGGCTAGCGGGGGTACCGGGGAGCTGTTTTTT. Translation: CSVDGQGASGGTGELFF.